The 16 T cell receptor beta chains below were found in one sample sequenced in a study of cytomegalovirus exposure and HLA in healthy donors. The PCR used 60 Vbeta and 13 Jbeta primers. The protocol was immunoSEQ multiplex PCR, while the TCRdb copy is restricted to in-frame clones and leaves out a portion. The data contain 110,000 to 150,000 clones, 80% to 85% of them singletons. Sample: PBMCs. The source is a male donor in good health and CMV-seronegative.

The CDR3 here is CASSWGRSGGAYEQYF. As DNA, the CDR3 is TGTGCCAGCAGTTGGGGCCGTAGCGGGGGGGCCTACGAGCAGTACTTC. V usage is TRBV6-6 and J usage is TRBJ2-7, with 11 bases that match TRBD2. The CDR3 is 16 amino acids. Germline-derived CDR1 and CDR2 are MNHNY and SVGAGI (reference sequence). Trimming removed 4 bases from V and 2 bases from J; junction bases left unmatched: 7.

This chain connects TRBV5-6 to TRBJ2-6; no clear D. Per germline, CDR1 SGHDT and CDR2 YYEEEE. The CDR3 loop spans 19 amino acids. V was pared by 4 bases and J by 0 bases, with 20 bases between. The CDR3 protein is CASSRSGATVNSGANVLTF. DNA for the CDR3: TGTGCCAGCAGCCGATCAGGCGCCACCGTGAACTCTGGGGCCAACGTCCTGACTTTC.

V is TRBV9 and J is TRBJ2-7, with a weak D call TRBD2 (6 bases). This CDR3 is built from 15 residues. Between the trimmed V and J ends, which lost 3 bases and 3 bases, there was a span of 16 bases. CDR1 is SGDLS, CDR2 YYNGEE, per germline. The CDR3 sequence is CASSGEIWGDYEQYF. CDR3 sequence (DNA): TGTGCCAGCAGCGGAGAAATCTGGGGGGACTACGAGCAGTACTTC.

The chain carries TRBV7-8 and TRBJ2-5, with D unclear. The DNA end is more similar to TRBJ2-7, so the J call may be wrong. CDR3 length: 12 residues. Germline V CDR1 and CDR2: SGHVS, FQNEAQ. CDR3: CASSLSLGEQYF. The CDR3 DNA is TGTGCCAGCAGCTTGTCCCTGGGCGAGCAGTACTTC.

The V call is TRBV14, the J call TRBJ2-5, with D perhaps TRBD2 (5 bases). V lost 2 bases and J 4 bases, leaving 20 bases between the germline ends. The CDR3 spans 17 residues. Germline lookup yields CDR1 SGHDN and CDR2 FVKESK. This CDR3 reads CASSQLAPISAGETQYF. The CDR3 nucleotides read TGTGCCAGCAGCCAATTAGCACCTATATCCGCGGGAGAGACCCAGTACTTC.

The genes are TRBV5-6 and TRBJ2-1; 8 nucleotides line up with TRBD1. The CDR3 sequence is 15 residues long. Losses at the gene ends were 4 bases for V and 3 bases for J; bases not matched to a gene: 6. CDR1 SGHDT and CDR2 YYEEEE come from the germline V gene. Here the CDR3 reads CASSDDRGYYNEQFF. The CDR3 nucleotides are TGTGCCAGCAGCGATGACAGGGGCTACTACAATGAGCAGTTCTTC.

The chain has TRBV5-4 and TRBJ2-3; tentatively, D is TRBD1 (7 bases). Looked up from germline, CDR1 is SGHNT and CDR2 is YYREEE (reference sequence). V gave up 4 bases and J gave up 0 bases, with 15 bases separating them. CDR3 length: 16 amino acids. CDR3 in amino acids: CASSAGQLTSTDTQYF. CDR3 nucleotides: TGTGCCAGCAGCGCGGGACAGCTTACTAGCACAGATACGCAGTATTTT. Full variable domain (remainder filled in from reference TRBV5-4 and TRBJ2-3): ETGVTQSPTHLIKTRGQQVTLRCSSQSGHNTVSWYQQALGQGPQFIFQYYREEENGRGNFPPRFSGLQFPNYSSELNVNALELDDSALYLCASSAGQLTSTDTQYFGPGTRLTVL.

The V call is TRBV19, the J call TRBJ2-7, with D tentatively TRBD1 (5 bases). This CDR3 is built from 14 residues. V dropped 5 bases and J dropped 2 bases, with 13 bases sitting between them. CDR1 and CDR2 (germline): LNHDA, SQIVND (reference sequence). In DNA form, the CDR3 reads TGTGCCAGTAGTCGGACACTTTTTACCTACGAGCAGTACTTC. Translation gives CASSRTLFTYEQYF.

The V gene is TRBV13, the J gene TRBJ2-5; D uncertain. The CDR3 spans 12 residues. The V end was cut by 0 bases, the J end by 4 bases, with 3 bases between. From germline, CDR1 is PRHDT and CDR2 FYEKMQ (reference sequence). The CDR3 DNA reads TGTGCCAGCAGCTTAGGAGCAGAGACCCAGTACTTC. Its protein is CASSLGAETQYF.

V and J are TRBV11-3 and TRBJ2-3; possible D gene TRBD2, 6 bases. V was shortened by 5 bases and J by 0 bases, with 15 bases between the two germline ends. Germline V lookup: CDR1 SGHNT, CDR2 YENEEA. The CDR3 totals 16 residues. CDR3 coding DNA: TGTGCCAGCAGCAAGGGACTCGGAGCTAGCACAGATACGCAGTATTTT. This translates into CASSKGLGASTDTQYF.

CDR3 nucleotide sequence: TGTGCCAGCAGCTCAAACGAGCCGGGATTTTCCTACGAGCAGTACTTC. Encoded protein: CASSSNEPGFSYEQYF. The chain couples TRBV7-9 to TRBJ2-7; the D gene is possibly TRBD2 (5 bases). V gave up 4 bases and J gave up 1 base, with 17 bases separating them. Germline CDR1 reads SEHNR; CDR2 reads FQNEAQ (reference sequence). CDR3 length: 16 amino acids.

This chain joins TRBV4-3 and TRBJ1-4, with D maybe TRBD1 (6 bases). With 4 bases removed from V and 5 bases from J, the gap between germline ends came to 17 bases. This CDR3 contains 16 residues. Looked up from germline, CDR1 is LGHNA and CDR2 is YSLEER. CDR3 in amino acids: CASSLRQAYFNEKLFF. DNA for the CDR3: TGCGCCAGCAGCCTTCGACAGGCTTACTTCAATGAAAAACTGTTTTTT.

The chain carries TRBV7-9 and TRBJ2-2; D possibly corresponds to TRBD2 (5 bases). Trimming cost V 4 bases and J 5 bases, with 14 bases left between them. The CDR3 runs to 15 residues. Germline-derived CDR1 and CDR2 are SEHNR and FQNEAQ (reference sequence). This CDR3 is CASSSAERTTGELFF. Here the CDR3 DNA reads TGTGCCAGCAGCTCAGCCGAGAGGACTACCGGGGAGCTGTTTTTT.

This clone occurred once. This chain joins TRBV19 and TRBJ2-2; TRBD2 matches 8 bases. Unmatched junction bases numbered 7, after V lost 3 bases and J lost 4 bases. The germline V gene encodes CDR1 LNHDA and CDR2 SQIVND (reference sequence). This CDR3 region has 16 residues. The CDR3 nucleotides read TGTGCCAGTAGTATTGGGAGCGGGAGACGCACCGGGGAGCTGTTTTTT. This gives the protein CASSIGSGRRTGELFF.

The V call is TRBV28, the J call TRBJ2-5; the D gene is possibly TRBD1 (5 bases). The DNA end lines up better with TRBJ2-7; the J call may be wrong. Germline values: CDR1 MDHEN, CDR2 SYDVKM. This CDR3 region has 14 residues. CDR3 region: CASSKGRTVAEQYF. The CDR3, as DNA: TGTGCCAGCAGCAAGGGGCGGACGGTAGCCGAGCAGTACTTC.

This clone was seen a few times. The chain carries TRBV7-2 and TRBJ1-2; the match to TRBD1 covers 7 bases. V dropped 1 base and J dropped 0; count of bases not matched to a gene: 5. The CDR3 totals 16 residues. Germline V CDR1 and CDR2: SGHTA, FQGNSA. CDR3 DNA: TGTGCCAGCAGCTTAGGATGGGACAGCCCTAACTATGGCTACACCTTC. The encoded protein is CASSLGWDSPNYGYTF.